This T cell receptor (beta chain) was sequenced for a study of cytomegalovirus exposure and HLA in healthy donors. The germline CDR1 and CDR2 sequences are MGHRA and YSYEKL. V was cut by 1 base and J by 2 bases, with 9 bases left in between. The CDR3 loop spans 15 amino acids. The study ran its PCR with 60 Vbeta and 13 Jbeta primers. Sequencing used immunoSEQ multiplex PCR; TCRdb keeps in-frame clones, though not all of them. The sample contains about 160,000 clones, 70% to 80% of which appear only once. This clone was found once. V is TRBV4-1 and J is TRBJ1-3; D unclear. This clonotype was sampled from a man aged 18 to 29 in good health and CMV-seropositive. The sequenced sample consisted of PBMCs. CDR3 residues: CASSQVRAPGNTIYF. The CDR3 DNA follows: TGCGCCAGCAGCCAAGTGAGGGCCCCTGGAAACACCATATATTTT.